This T cell receptor beta chain came from a study of T-cell reconstitution after alpha-beta-depleted transplantation in children. Study-wide points: Diversity of TCRbeta at day 60 was high in some patients, arising from surviving recipient T cells and thymic progenitors. The study reportedly traced alpha-beta T cells about two months after transplant to several hundred expanded graft clones. T-cell counts and diversity at one year post-transplant came mainly from newly produced T cells.

V was trimmed by 11 bases and J by 2 bases, leaving 15 bases between them. The CDR3 spans 14 residues. Germline lookup yields CDR1 MNHEY and CDR2 SVGEGT. Only a few counts were recorded for this clonotype. Its matching antigen is unknown. Unique molecular identifiers featured in how the TCRbeta library was prepared. Using its own MiXCR run on the PCR reads, TCRdb lists one record per CDR3 protein. Among about 980,000 distinct CDR3 sequences, about 31% were seen once, and the ten largest hold 28%. This specimen consisted of PBMCs, mostly from graft donor cells, obtained 360 days after TCRalphabeta/CD19-depleted stem cell transplant. This clonotype was obtained from a boy in the first two years of life who had a stem cell transplant for SCID, so the T cells may come from the graft donor. The chain links TRBV6-2 or TRBV6-3 to TRBJ2-2; no definite D call. The CDR3 nucleotides read TGTGCCGTGGGAACCCCTAAAAACACCGGGGAGCTGTTTTTT. It yields the protein CAVGTPKNTGELFF.